Listed below are T cell receptor beta chains from one sample, sequenced in a study of early T cells in non-severe SARS-CoV-2 infection. Each CDR3 protein gets one entry after TCRdb re-called the 5' RACE reads with MiXCR. The data contain about 59,000 distinct CDR3 sequences, about 13% of them singletons. This specimen consisted of whole blood, obtained at baseline. These receptors came from an adult who was a healthcare worker with PCR-confirmed SARS-CoV-2 infection or an uninfected control (not recorded which). Each CDR3 is given with its conserved first and last residue. D genes are given only for firm matches. The size entry is marked missing in some rows and otherwise reads once, few, many or a size class.

D: TRBD2
size: few
V: TRBV5-4
J: TRBJ2-1
DNA: TGTGCCAGCAGCCCAAGGACTAGCGGTTACAATGAGCAGTTCTTC
CDR3: CASSPRTSGYNEQFF

D: .
size: .
V: TRBV4-1
J: TRBJ2-5
DNA: TGCGCCAGCAGCCAAGCGGACAGCGACCAAGAGACCCAGTACTTC
CDR3: CASSQADSDQETQYF

D: .
size: many
V: TRBV7-9
J: TRBJ1-2
DNA: TGTGCCAGCAGCTCCCGTGGGACGGTAGCTAACTATGGCTACACCTTC
CDR3: CASSSRGTVANYGYTF

D: .
size: .
V: TRBV6-5
J: TRBJ2-5
DNA: TGTGCCAGCAGTTACCTCGTTTCCGGCGGAGAGACCCAGTACTTC
CDR3: CASSYLVSGGETQYF

D: TRBD1
size: .
V: TRBV7-6
J: TRBJ2-1
DNA: TGTGCCAGCAGCTTAGGGGACAGCTGGAATGAGCAGTTCTTC
CDR3: CASSLGDSWNEQFF

D: .
size: few
V: TRBV18
J: TRBJ2-7
DNA: TGTGCCAGCTCACCACCGGGCCGGGAGCAGTACTTC
CDR3: CASSPPGREQYF

D: .
size: few
V: TRBV5-5
J: TRBJ2-1
DNA: TGTGCCAGCAGCTTGGCTTGGGGTGGAGATGAGCAGTTCTTC
CDR3: CASSLAWGGDEQFF

D: TRBD1
size: .
V: TRBV20-1
J: TRBJ2-3
DNA: TGCAGTGCTAGCGGGACAGTCGGGGATACGCAGTATTTT
CDR3: CSASGTVGDTQYF

D: .
size: few
V: TRBV7-6
J: TRBJ1-1
DNA: TGTGCCAGCAGCTTAGGAGGGAATGAAGCTTTCTTT
CDR3: CASSLGGNEAFF

D: TRBD2
size: many
V: TRBV15
J: TRBJ2-5
DNA: TGTGCCACCAGCAGGCTGACTAGCGGGGGAGAGACCCAGTACTTC
CDR3: CATSRLTSGGETQYF

D: TRBD1
size: .
V: TRBV7-2
J: TRBJ1-5
DNA: TGTGCCAGCAGCTTAGTCGGGCAGGGGGGCAATCAGCCCCAGCATTTT
CDR3: CASSLVGQGGNQPQHF

D: .
size: .
V: TRBV13
J: TRBJ2-7
DNA: TGTGCCAGCAGCTTAGGCGGTTGGGAGCAGTACTTC
CDR3: CASSLGGWEQYF

D: .
size: .
V: TRBV2
J: TRBJ2-5
DNA: TGTGCCAGCATTTTCGTGGGCCCCCACCAAGAGACCCAGTACTTC
CDR3: CASIFVGPHQETQYF

D: .
size: few
V: TRBV7-8
J: TRBJ2-3
DNA: TGTGCCAGCAGCTTAGCCCGAACTAGGTTGGGCACAGATACGCAGTATTTT
CDR3: CASSLARTRLGTDTQYF